Shown below are 13 T cell receptor beta chains from a single sample sequenced in a study of CD8 T cells in ankylosing spondylitis. One entry per CDR3 protein results from TCRdb running MiXCR on the 5' RACE reads. In the table there are under 850,000 distinct CDR3 sequences, about 20% of which are singletons. Study results and limitations: Ankylosing spondylitis blood seemed to carry a telltale TCR beta motif made of several highly homologous variants.

Their antigen targets remain unknown. The sequenced sample was blood, either unsorted or a sorted T cell fraction (not recorded which). The receptors stem from a male donor with ankylosing spondylitis.

The chain recombines TRBV29-1 with TRBJ1-1; 12 bases map to TRBD1. The CDR3 sequence is 13 residues long. Per the germline V gene, CDR1 is SQVTM and CDR2 is ANQGSEA. Losses at the gene ends were 6 bases for V and 7 bases for J; bases not matched to a gene: 6. In nucleotides, the CDR3 is TGCAGCGTAGGGGACAGGGGGCCCGGTGAAGCTTTCTTT. Amino acids: CSVGDRGPGEAFF.

The chain carries TRBV20-1 and TRBJ2-7, with 11 bases aligning to TRBD2. The CDR3 is 13 residues long. Germline-derived CDR1 and CDR2 are DFQATT and SNEGSKA (reference sequence). J gave up 6 bases and V 6 bases, and 7 bases lay outside the gene matches. CDR3 loop: CSATGTSGSEQYF. DNA of the CDR3: TGCAGTGCCACCGGGACTAGCGGATCCGAGCAGTACTTC.

A few counts support this clonotype. This chain links TRBV4-2 with TRBJ2-1; D possibly matches TRBD1 or TRBD2 (5 bases each). The V and J ends lost 0 bases and 7 bases respectively, with 10 bases between them. The CDR3 runs 14 residues. Germline V gives CDR1 LGHNA, CDR2 YNFKEQ. The CDR3 nucleotides are TGTGCCAGCAGCCAAGACTACGAGGGGAATGAGCAGTTCTTC. Protein product: CASSQDYEGNEQFF.

This clonotype was found many times. This chain links TRBV4-3 with TRBJ2-7, with unresolved D. There are 15 residues in the CDR3. Germline values: CDR1 LGHNA, CDR2 YSLEER. V lost 2 bases and J 6 bases, leaving 17 bases between the germline ends. Here the CDR3 DNA reads TGCGCCAGCAGCCAATCCTCGGACCAGCAGTCCGAGCAGTACTTC. Protein product: CASSQSSDQQSEQYF.

The J gene is TRBJ1-4, the V gene TRBV11-2; no firm D call. CDR3 length: 13 residues. Germline V gene sequence: CDR1 SGHAT, CDR2 FQNNGV. V was pared by 5 bases and J by 7 bases, with 11 bases between. This chain's CDR3 is CASSALHGEKLFF. In DNA, the CDR3 is TGTGCCAGCAGCGCACTGCATGGTGAAAAACTGTTTTTT. The full variable domain, with the rest looked up from reference TRBV11-2 and TRBJ1-4, is EAGVAQSPRYKIIEKRQSVAFWCNPISGHATLYWYQQILGQGPKLLIQFQNNGVVDDSQLPKDRFSAERLKGVDSTLKIQPAKLEDSAVYLCASSALHGEKLFFGSGTQLSVL.

This clonotype has just a few counts. This chain uses TRBV20-1 with TRBJ1-6, with D hard to call. With 2 bases removed from V and 9 bases from J, the gap between germline ends came to 11 bases. The CDR3 has 13 amino acids. Germline-derived CDR1 and CDR2 are DFQATT and SNEGSKA (reference sequence). CDR3 DNA sequence: TGCAGTGCTAGACTGCAGGAGGGTTCACCCCTCCACTTT. This encodes CSARLQEGSPLHF.

The V call is TRBV5-1, the J call TRBJ2-2; D not resolved. The length of the CDR3 is 15 residues. Looked up from germline, CDR1 is SGHRS and CDR2 is YFSETQ. V lost 2 bases and J lost 5, with 13 bases in between. CDR3 DNA sequence: TGCGCCAGCAGCTTAATCACCATTGGGACCGGGGAGCTGTTTTTT. Protein product: CASSLITIGTGELFF.

V is TRBV29-1 and J is TRBJ2-1; tentatively, D is TRBD1 (6 bases). The CDR3 totals 15 residues. The V end lost 4 bases, the J end lost 1 base, and 14 bases lay between the germline ends. Looked up from germline, CDR1 is SQVTM and CDR2 is ANQGSEA. CDR3 amino acids: CSVAPGQGSYNEQFF. CDR3 DNA: TGCAGCGTTGCCCCCGGGCAGGGGTCCTACAATGAGCAGTTCTTC.

Remarks on this clonotype: Compared with germline, one end of the junction differs, possibly owing to a read error. The genes are TRBV13 and TRBJ2-7; D unresolved. In germline, CDR1 is PRHDT, CDR2 FYEKMQ (reference sequence). The CDR3 extends over 11 amino acids. CDR3: CVSSSLSEQYF. As DNA, the CDR3 is TGTGTCAGCAGCTCTCTGAGCGAGCAGTACTTC.

This rearrangement joins TRBV3-1 to TRBJ1-6; D remains ambiguous. CDR1 and CDR2 (germline): LGHDT, YNNKEL (reference sequence). The V end lost 6 bases, the J end lost 9 bases, and 12 bases lay between the germline ends. The CDR3 totals 13 residues. The CDR3 spells CASRGISPSPLHF. The CDR3 DNA reads TGTGCCAGCAGGGGTATAAGTCCTTCACCCCTCCACTTT.

This clonotype was seen once. V gene TRBV6-2 or TRBV6-3 combines with J gene TRBJ1-2; D gene uncertain. The CDR3 spans 13 residues. Germline V CDR1 and CDR2: MNHEY, SVGEGT. V lost 10 bases, J lost 4 bases, and 16 bases lay in between. This chain's CDR3 is CATKGRILYGYTF. CDR3 sequence (DNA): TGTGCCACCAAAGGACGGATTCTCTATGGCTACACCTTC.

This chain connects TRBV3-1 to TRBJ2-7; 11 nucleotides line up with TRBD2. V was clipped by 4 bases and J by 1 base; unmatched bases: 3. Germline V gene sequence: CDR1 LGHDT, CDR2 YNNKEL (reference sequence). This CDR3 has 15 amino acids. CDR3 bases: TGTGCCAGCAGCCGTAGCGGGAGGGGGTCCTACGAGCAGTACTTC. Encoded protein: CASSRSGRGSYEQYF.

The rearrangement links TRBV11-2 to TRBJ2-2; no clear D. The length of the CDR3 is 16 residues. The germline V gene has CDR1 SGHAT and CDR2 FQNNGV. Trimming took 5 bases from V and 4 from J, leaving 17 bases between them. The CDR3 nucleotides are TGTGCCAGCAGCCACTCGATCAACACTCTCACCGGGGAGCTGTTTTTT. Protein: CASSHSINTLTGELFF.